Listed below are T cell receptor beta chains from one sample, sequenced in a study of identical twins. Using its own MiXCR run on the 5' RACE reads, TCRdb lists one record per CDR3 protein. This sample carries hundreds of thousands of distinct CDR3 sequences, over 15% of them seen once, and the ten largest clones take about an eighth. These records were also assigned to another study, of T cells expressing NK-cell markers.

Sequencing was performed on PBMCs. The source of these receptors is a woman younger than 30 in good health. Each CDR3 is given with its conserved first and last residue. Fields, in order: J gene, D gene, V gene, clone size, CDR3 protein, CDR3 DNA. A D gene is named only where the DNA matches it firmly. Where a row states a size, it is once, few, many or the class of an expanded clone; other rows omit it.

TRBJ1-3,TRBD1,TRBV7-2,NA,CASSLRAGGEDTIYF,TGTGCCAGCAGCCTAAGGGCAGGGGGCGAAGACACCATATATTTT
TRBJ2-1,NA,TRBV27,few,CASSSYGTQYNEQFF,TGTGCCAGCAGTTCATACGGGACGCAGTACAATGAGCAGTTCTTC
TRBJ2-2,NA,TRBV12-3/TRBV12-4,many,CASRGGNTGELFF,TGTGCCTCCAGGGGTGGCAACACCGGGGAGCTGTTTTTT
TRBJ1-5,TRBD1,TRBV6-1,NA,CASSDRGNQPQHF,TGTGCCAGCAGTGACAGGGGGAATCAGCCCCAGCATTTT
TRBJ2-1,TRBD2,TRBV27,NA,CASSPLTSGVYNEQFF,TGTGCCAGCAGCCCCCTGACTAGCGGGGTCTACAATGAGCAGTTCTTC
TRBJ2-7,NA,TRBV12-3/TRBV12-4,few,CASSTGTIEQYF,TGTGCCAGCAGTACCGGGACAATCGAGCAGTACTTC
TRBJ2-7,NA,TRBV5-1,NA,CASSLRDFSYEQYF,TGCGCCAGCAGCTTGCGGGATTTCTCCTACGAGCAGTACTTC
TRBJ1-2,NA,TRBV20-1,few,CSARAGESLGGYTF,TGCAGTGCTAGGGCGGGAGAGTCGTTAGGGGGCTACACCTTC
TRBJ2-7,NA,TRBV27,few,CASSFLGNNYEQYF,TGTGCCAGCAGTTTCCTGGGGAATAACTACGAGCAGTACTTC
TRBJ1-1,NA,TRBV12-3/TRBV12-4,NA,CASSLNFEAFF,TGTGCCAGCAGTTTAAATTTTGAAGCTTTCTTT
TRBJ2-2,TRBD2,TRBV4-1,NA,CASSRGLAVSVTGELFF,TGCGCCAGCAGCCGAGGACTAGCGGTTTCAGTCACCGGGGAGCTGTTTTTT
TRBJ2-7,NA,TRBV10-3,few,CAISEATTYEQYF,TGTGCCATCAGTGAAGCCACAACCTACGAGCAGTACTTC
TRBJ2-1,TRBD2,TRBV10-3,many,CAITLGTSGRGVDNEQFF,TGTGCCATCACTCTAGGGACTAGCGGGAGAGGGGTCGACAATGAGCAGTTCTTC
TRBJ2-7,NA,TRBV12-3/TRBV12-4,many,CASSFPENGIYEQYF,TGTGCCAGCAGTTTTCCGGAGAATGGAATCTACGAGCAGTACTTC
TRBJ2-7,NA,TRBV3-1,many,CASSPGTLSSYEQYF,TGTGCCAGCAGCCCCGGGACCCTAAGCTCCTACGAGCAGTACTTC
TRBJ2-7,NA,TRBV6-1,few,CASSKLRPPSYYEQYF,TGTGCCAGCAGCAAACTTAGACCACCTTCCTACTACGAGCAGTACTTC
TRBJ2-3,TRBD2,TRBV6-4,NA,CASRRGTSGGDTQYF,TGTGCCAGCAGAAGAGGGACTAGCGGGGGAGATACGCAGTATTTT
TRBJ2-5,TRBD2,TRBV4-1,NA,CASSQTARTSGGGETQYF,TGCGCCAGCAGCCAAACGGCACGGACTAGCGGGGGAGGAGAGACCCAGTACTTC
TRBJ1-1,NA,TRBV10-3,few,CAIAEGGAGTEAFF,TGTGCCATCGCGGAGGGGGGGGCCGGGACTGAAGCTTTCTTT
TRBJ2-3,NA,TRBV12-3/TRBV12-4,few,CASSSRGSQYF,TGTGCCAGCAGTTCCAGGGGATCGCAGTATTTT
TRBJ2-6,NA,TRBV20-1,NA,CSAGAGSGANVLTF,TGCAGTGCTGGTGCGGGGTCTGGGGCCAACGTCCTGACTTTC
TRBJ2-5,NA,TRBV5-5,NA,CASSLGQILQETQYF,TGTGCCAGCAGCTTGGGACAGATTCTCCAAGAGACCCAGTACTTC
TRBJ2-5,TRBD2,TRBV12-3/TRBV12-4,few,CASSPRDSGRGETQYF,TGTGCCAGCAGTCCCCGTGATAGCGGGAGGGGAGAGACCCAGTACTTC
TRBJ2-7,TRBD2,TRBV7-2,NA,CASSSGTSGRFHEQYF,TGTGCCAGCAGCTCTGGGACTAGCGGGAGGTTCCACGAGCAGTACTTC
TRBJ2-3,NA,TRBV6-5,few,CASSYSPAASTDTQYF,TGTGCCAGCAGTTACTCCCCGGCGGCTAGCACAGATACGCAGTATTTT
TRBJ1-2,TRBD1,TRBV5-1,few,CASSLATGGRHYGYTF,TGCGCCAGCAGCCTAGCGACAGGGGGCAGGCACTATGGCTACACCTTC
TRBJ2-7,TRBD2,TRBV20-1,few,CSAGTINSHEQYF,TGCAGTGCTGGGACTATAAACTCCCACGAGCAGTACTTC
TRBJ1-1,NA,TRBV28,NA,CASSSGVSQPEAFF,TGTGCCAGCAGTTCGGGGGTAAGCCAGCCTGAAGCTTTCTTT
TRBJ1-5,NA,TRBV12-3/TRBV12-4,few,CASSLEGFALQPQHF,TGTGCCAGCAGTTTAGAGGGATTCGCTCTTCAGCCCCAGCATTTT
TRBJ1-5,NA,TRBV2,few,CASSEGQGSNQPQHF,TGTGCCAGCAGTGAAGGGCAGGGGAGCAATCAGCCCCAGCATTTT
TRBJ2-6,NA,TRBV10-3,few,CAISGAGGLGANVLTF,TGTGCCATCAGTGGTGCCGGGGGGCTCGGGGCCAACGTCCTGACTTTC
TRBJ2-3,TRBD2,TRBV12-3/TRBV12-4,few,CASSPGRSGADTQYF,TGTGCCAGCAGCCCTGGGAGGAGCGGGGCAGATACGCAGTATTTT
TRBJ1-2,NA,TRBV5-1,NA,CASSLGMWATENYGYTF,TGCGCCAGCAGCTTGGGCATGTGGGCAACCGAGAACTATGGCTACACCTTC
TRBJ2-3,NA,TRBV7-8,few,CASTLQGWGDTQYF,TGTGCCAGCACCCTTCAGGGGTGGGGAGATACGCAGTATTTT
TRBJ2-5,NA,TRBV12-3/TRBV12-4,NA,CASSPDRRGRERGETQYF,TGTGCCAGCAGTCCCGACCGAAGGGGGCGGGAGAGAGGAGAGACCCAGTACTTC
TRBJ1-5,NA,TRBV18,NA,CASSPPGGDQPQHF,TGTGCCAGCTCCCCCCCCGGGGGGGATCAGCCCCAGCATTTT
TRBJ2-7,NA,TRBV30,few,CAWSGAYGGSYEQYF,TGTGCCTGGAGTGGAGCTTATGGCGGCTCCTACGAGCAGTACTTC
TRBJ2-3,TRBD1,TRBV15,NA,CATSRPGTGTDTQYF,TGTGCCACCAGCAGACCCGGGACAGGGACAGATACGCAGTATTTT
TRBJ2-7,TRBD2,TRBV6-1,few,CASRSLPGGDEQYF,TGTGCCAGCAGATCTCTACCGGGAGGCGACGAGCAGTACTTC
TRBJ2-5,NA,TRBV6-1,NA,CASSHPADQETQYF,TGTGCCAGCAGCCATCCCGCAGATCAAGAGACCCAGTACTTC
TRBJ2-1,NA,TRBV20-1,few,CSGTRVEQFF,TGCAGTGGGACGAGGGTAGAGCAGTTCTTC
TRBJ2-5,TRBD2,TRBV29-1,few,CSGGGAVESQETQYF,TGCAGCGGGGGAGGGGCCGTTGAGTCCCAAGAGACCCAGTACTTC
TRBJ2-5,TRBD1,TRBV5-1,NA,CATSGGTGARVGEETQYF,TGCGCCACCTCCGGAGGGACAGGGGCCAGGGTTGGTGAAGAGACCCAGTACTTC
TRBJ1-2,TRBD1,TRBV12-3/TRBV12-4,few,CASSATGGSYTF,TGTGCCAGCAGCGCTACAGGGGGTAGCTACACCTTC
TRBJ2-7,NA,TRBV2,NA,CASKAGSEQYF,TGTGCCAGCAAGGCGGGTTCCGAGCAGTACTTC
TRBJ2-1,NA,TRBV7-2,many,CASSLRSLGQFF,TGTGCCAGCAGCTTACGATCCCTCGGGCAGTTCTTC
TRBJ2-1,NA,TRBV12-3/TRBV12-4,few,CASINYKASYNEQFF,TGTGCCAGCATCAATTACAAAGCCTCCTACAATGAGCAGTTCTTC
TRBJ2-1,TRBD2,TRBV29-1,NA,CSISRGREGPAGDQFF,TGCAGCATTTCGAGGGGGCGGGAGGGCCCCGCGGGTGACCAGTTCTTC
TRBJ1-2,NA,TRBV20-1,NA,CSARLRNGGQYGYTF,TGCAGTGCTAGGTTACGAAATGGGGGGCAATATGGCTACACCTTC
TRBJ2-7,TRBD1,TRBV20-1,few,CSARLGGQGYEQYF,TGCAGTGCTAGGTTAGGGGGACAGGGCTACGAGCAGTACTTC
TRBJ2-1,NA,TRBV5-1,NA,CASSLEAAYNEQFF,TGCGCCAGCAGCTTGGAGGCAGCCTACAATGAGCAGTTCTTC